The TCR beta chain under discussion was sequenced for a study of identical twins. Whole-study findings and limits: Invariant MAIT and iNKT cells may have partly biased zero-insertion analyses. Out-of-frame alpha sequences shared by twins showed excess low generation probability.

This clonotype showed up just a few times. Its antigen remains unidentified. Trimming removed 2 bases from V and 7 bases from J, with 15 bases in between. The length of the CDR3 is 15 residues. TCRdb re-derived calls from the 5' RACE reads in MiXCR, one entry per CDR3 protein. There are around 550,000 distinct CDR3 sequences in the sample; roughly 15% occur only once, and around 0.4% lies in the top ten. In every case, the donor was a healthy Caucasian. The same data also contributed to another study, on yellow fever vaccine responses in identical twins.

The sequencing sample was made of CD4+ T cells sorted from blood. The chain couples TRBV12-3 or TRBV12-4 to TRBJ1-5; D uncertain. The clonotype was recovered from a young woman in good health. CDR3 region: CASSLSLSIGQPQHF. The CDR3 nucleotides are TGTGCCAGCAGTTTATCGTTGAGCATAGGGCAGCCCCAGCATTTT.